Detailed here is one T cell receptor beta chain. Its specificity is unknown. These data belong to a study of cytomegalovirus exposure and HLA in healthy donors. Study results and caveats: HLA restriction was apparent for most CMV-associated TCR beta chains in a later analysis. Certain sequence variants were highly shared and formed a cluster, and this cluster was likely a sequencing artifact.

This CDR3 region has 15 residues. CDR1 SEHNR and CDR2 FQNEAQ come from the germline V gene (reference sequence). Trimming left V 5 bases short and J 2 bases short, with 13 bases between. 60 Vbeta and 13 Jbeta primers were used in PCR. Sequencing used immunoSEQ multiplex PCR; TCRdb keeps in-frame clones, though not all of them. Among some 150,000 clones listed, less than 85% were seen once. The chain is built from TRBV7-9 and TRBJ2-1, with D possibly matching TRBD2 (5 bases). This TCR derives from a man between 60 and 75 years old in good health and CMV-seronegative. The specimen was PBMCs. The CDR3 sequence: CASSGSQRTYNEQFF. The CDR3 nucleotides are TGTGCCAGCAGCGGGTCACAGCGGACCTACAATGAGCAGTTCTTC.